The clone carrying this T cell receptor beta chain was seen more than once but under ten times. Looked up from germline, CDR1 is GTSNPN and CDR2 is SVGIG (reference sequence). CDR3 length equals 13 residues. V dropped 1 base and J dropped 4; count of bases not matched to a gene: 3. The sample belongs to a study of T cells after somatic rescue of genetic block. Sequenced by immunoSEQ multiplex PCR; TCRdb stores in-frame clones only, minus some. The sample has 9,500 to 15,000 clones, over 60% seen once; the top ten hold 15% to 20%. The rearrangement links TRBV30 to TRBJ1-1; 7 bases agree with TRBD1. The sequencing sample was made of peripheral blood mononuclear cells (PBMCs). The TCR comes from a boy between 10 and 17 years old. CDR3 sequence reads: CAWSEDRVTEAFF. The CDR3 nucleotides are TGTGCCTGGAGTGAAGACAGGGTCACTGAAGCTTTCTTT.